A selection of T cell receptor beta chains follows, all from one sample in a study of Graves' ophthalmopathy and Graves' hyperthyroidism. TCRdb reanalysed the multiplex PCR reads using MiXCR and keeps one entry per CDR3 protein. The repertoire has 300,000 to 450,000 distinct CDR3 sequences, approximately 17% of them found once; the top ten carry roughly 2.6%. Sequenced sample: peripheral blood. The source is an adult woman with stable Graves' hyperthyroidism. Each CDR3 is given with its conserved first and last residue. The order of the fields is clone size, J gene, D gene, V gene, CDR3 protein, CDR3 DNA. A D gene is named only where the DNA matches it firmly. Clone size is given for some rows only: seen once, a few or many times, or a class if the clone is expanded.

>many|TRBJ2-7|TRBD1|TRBV29-1
CSTSGTGTYEQYF
TGCAGCACTTCCGGGACAGGGACCTACGAGCAGTACTTC
>many|TRBJ1-1|.|TRBV12-3/TRBV12-4
CASSPTGLINTEAFF
TGTGCCAGCAGTCCTACCGGCCTTATAAACACTGAAGCTTTCTTT
>many|TRBJ2-2|.|TRBV12-3/TRBV12-4
CASSFAAVNTGELFF
TGTGCCAGCAGTTTCGCAGCTGTAAACACCGGGGAGCTGTTTTTT
>.|TRBJ1-3|.|TRBV18
CASSGSRGSGNTIYF
TGTGCCAGCTCGGGGTCCAGGGGTTCTGGAAACACCATATATTTT
>.|TRBJ1-1|.|TRBV6-5
CASSYSMVTNTEAFF
TGTGCCAGCAGTTACTCGATGGTGACGAACACTGAAGCTTTCTTT
>many|TRBJ1-5|TRBD1|TRBV28
CASRTGLTNQPQHF
TGTGCCAGCAGGACAGGGTTAACCAATCAGCCCCAGCATTTT
>once|TRBJ2-7|TRBD1|TRBV28
CASRSLGTGSYEQYF
TGTGCCAGCAGGTCCCTAGGGACAGGGTCCTACGAGCAGTACTTC
>many|TRBJ2-7|TRBD2|TRBV7-8
CASSLLLAGDNEQYF
TGTGCCAGCAGCTTACTACTAGCGGGAGACAACGAGCAGTACTTC
>many|TRBJ1-5|.|TRBV6-1
CASSEAWGEGNQPQHF
TGTGCCAGCAGTGAAGCTTGGGGGGAGGGCAATCAGCCCCAGCATTTT
>many|TRBJ1-1|.|TRBV29-1
CSVDHGVGTEAFF
TGCAGCGTTGACCACGGGGTCGGCACTGAAGCTTTCTTT
>many|TRBJ1-2|.|TRBV19
CASSTSTAGYGYTF
TGTGCCAGTAGTACCTCGACGGCCGGCTATGGCTACACCTTC
>many|TRBJ1-2|.|TRBV29-1
CSVEARGRASNYGYTF
TGCAGCGTTGAAGCCAGGGGAAGGGCATCTAACTATGGCTACACCTTC
>few|TRBJ1-2|TRBD1|TRBV18
CASSPQDRAVKNYGYTF
TGTGCCAGCTCACCACAGGACAGGGCGGTAAAGAACTATGGCTACACCTTC
>many|TRBJ1-2|.|TRBV28
CASRPNLGQTNYGYTF
TGTGCCAGCCGACCAAACCTTGGACAGACTAACTATGGCTACACCTTC
>many|TRBJ1-3|TRBD1|TRBV5-1
CASRRGQGTGNTIYF
TGCGCCAGTCGAAGGGGACAGGGGACTGGAAACACCATATATTTT
>.|TRBJ1-2|TRBD1|TRBV27
CASSTGQGLYGYTF
TGTGCCAGCAGTACAGGACAGGGTCTGTATGGCTACACCTTC
>many|TRBJ1-2|.|TRBV20-1
CSARVSGSSGYTF
TGCAGTGCTAGAGTATCAGGATCATCTGGCTACACCTTC
>few|TRBJ1-5|.|TRBV6-2/TRBV6-3
CASSSRTYSNQPQHF
TGTGCCAGCAGTAGCCGGACATATAGCAATCAGCCCCAGCATTTT